The clone carrying this T cell receptor beta chain has only one observation. Some clones are missing from TCRdb's copy, which holds only in-frame ones; the method was immunoSEQ multiplex PCR. Of some 100,000 clones detected, approximately 94% appear once; the ten largest clones hold more than 0.95%. This sample was taken from a study of T cell changes during pregnancy in multiple sclerosis. This CDR3 has 13 residues. The V gene end was trimmed by 3 bases and the J gene end by 8 bases; junction bases not matched to a gene: 0. The germline gives CDR1 SEHNR, CDR2 FQNEAQ (reference sequence). The sequence came from a female donor with multiple sclerosis, enrolled in a pregnancy study. Specimen: peripheral blood, collected in the second trimester of pregnancy. The rearrangement joins TRBV7-9 to TRBJ1-6; 8 nucleotides match TRBD1. The CDR3 coding sequence is TGTGCCAGCAGCTTGGACAGGGATTCACCCCTCCACTTT. Protein product: CASSLDRDSPLHF.